Sequencing of this T cell receptor (beta chain) was carried out in a study of T-cell reconstitution after alpha-beta-depleted transplantation in children. In this sample, this clonotype turned up many times. The antigen is not known. Study outcomes and limitations: Surviving recipient T cells and thymic progenitors accounted for the high day-60 TCRbeta diversity observed in some patients.

Molecular barcoding with unique molecular identifiers was used for the TCRbeta library. TCRdb independently ran MiXCR on the PCR reads; one entry per CDR3 protein. The table shows 550,000 to 800,000 distinct CDR3 sequences, with approximately 14% occurring only once. CDR1 MDHEN and CDR2 SYDVKM come from the germline V gene. V was clipped by 1 base and J by 3 bases, with 9 bases between them. CDR3 length: 14 residues. The chain combines TRBV28 with TRBJ2-5; the D gene is possibly TRBD1 (6 bases). The receptor comes from a girl aged 2 to 9 with congenital amegakaryocytic thrombocytopenia, due to receive a stem cell transplant. The sequenced sample was PBMCs, obtained before TCRalphabeta/CD19-depleted stem cell transplant. CDR3 nucleotides: TGTGCCAGCAGTTTATTGAGACAGGAAGAGACCCAGTACTTC. Encoded protein: CASSLLRQEETQYF.